This T cell receptor (beta chain) was captured by sequencing in a study of T cells in Graves' hyperthyroidism and ophthalmopathy (dated by TCRdb to the late 2010s). Study-level background: To identify TCR V-J signatures that set the groups apart, the researchers used a discovery cohort of 100 or so patients, made up of 43 with Graves' ophthalmopathy and about 59 with stable Graves' hyperthyroidism. Prospective prediction of ophthalmopathy was tested in an independent validation cohort of fewer than 20 hyperthyroidism patients and some 17 patients who later progressed to ophthalmopathy. The 100 discovery patients were divided at random into training and test sets in a 7:3 ratio. In addition, the study compared T-cell repertoires in thyroid tissue and in blood from roughly six Graves' hyperthyroidism patients. Once sampling was done, hyperthyroidism patients were given methimazole at a starting dose of 30 mg daily, whereas ophthalmopathy patients were given high-dose intravenous methylprednisolone. The paper describes TCR Vbeta CDR3 sequencing of some 130 peripheral blood samples, made up of 43 ophthalmopathy patients, more than 70 hyperthyroidism patients and 17 progressor patients. Study-wide conclusions, independent of this receptor: In cross-validation, a model built on a 13 V-J signature told ophthalmopathy apart from stable hyperthyroidism with under 90% sensitivity and approximately 81% specificity, and in testing the same model reached 80%/75%. During validation, the model predicted progression to ophthalmopathy a median of around six months ahead of onset, with approximately 70% sensitivity and around 72% specificity. Most expanded thyroid clonotypes (frequency above 0.001) were also found in blood, which suggests that blood repertoires may mirror thyroid immune responses. Sample size was not statistically predetermined, and blinding of investigators to group allocation was not performed.

Amplification of TCR beta CDR3 regions was carried out from RNA transcripts. The first round of RT-PCR for the TCR CDR3 was performed with the HTBI primer set and the Qiagen OneStep RT-PCR kit. Libraries were constructed in a second round of multiplex PCR, after which size selection and purification were performed. The libraries were sequenced on an Illumina HiSeq2000 using paired-end 100 bp reads. For the original study's pipeline: Raw data were processed with SOAPnuke, discarding reads with adapters, uncalled bases, mean Phred below 15, or no exact constant-primer or identifier match. COPE v1.2.5 was used to merge high-quality paired reads, and clonotypes were defined as unique nucleotide sequences. MiTCR v1.1 was used to align clonotypes to the IMGT TRBV, TRBD and TRBJ reference segments. Only V-J combinations with frequency above 0.0001, covering roughly 99% of repertoires, were analysed. A TCS score was defined as the ratio of F50 (clonal expansion) to E x V (chaos), with BLOSUM62-based TCRdist applied between CDR3 peptides within each V-J. Welch's t-statistics and random forest reduced around 520 V-J features to 10 to 15, which were used in a naive Bayes classifier (R e1071). Thyroid-blood repertoire similarity was quantified with the Morisita-Horn index. The public sequencing data were trimmed at Q25 with fastp and processed into clonotypes with MiXCR by TCRdb, which kept only in-frame beta chains. Identical CDR3 proteins give one entry, which carries the most common genes and DNA. The V and J calls were not made by the authors but by TCRdb's processing. For this sample the table gives 500,000 to 600,000 distinct CDR3 sequences, of which roughly 46% were detected only once. The ten largest account for 15% to 20% of the sample.

As to this clonotype: There is no known antigen for this receptor. No much larger clonotype is one base removed from it; base qualities were not supplied.

CDR1 and CDR2, looked up from the germline V gene, are SGDLS and YYNGEE. The CDR3 measures 14 amino acids from cysteine to phenylalanine. The DNA shown is the 42-base CDR3, in frame from base 1. V is cut by 0 bases and J by 3 bases, and the space between the germline ends is 9 bases. Any patient with an uncontrolled infection, another autoimmune disease, pregnancy or lactation was excluded. Diagnoses were established on the basis of clinical symptoms, serum thyroxine and TRAb, thyroid ultrasound, and orbital computed tomography. Total RNA was extracted with Trizol reagent, and quality was checked on an Agilent 2100 Bioanalyzer.

The specimen was peripheral blood or thyroid tissue (not recorded which). The TCR sequence derives from an adult woman with Graves' disease, either hyperthyroidism or ophthalmopathy (not recorded which). In this chain, TRBV9 is recombined with TRBJ1-1; TRBD1 might be the D gene, on 6 matching bases. The DNA reads as follows: TGTGCCAGCAGCGTAGGCAGGGGCGACACTGAAGCTTTCTTT. The translation is CASSVGRGDTEAFF.